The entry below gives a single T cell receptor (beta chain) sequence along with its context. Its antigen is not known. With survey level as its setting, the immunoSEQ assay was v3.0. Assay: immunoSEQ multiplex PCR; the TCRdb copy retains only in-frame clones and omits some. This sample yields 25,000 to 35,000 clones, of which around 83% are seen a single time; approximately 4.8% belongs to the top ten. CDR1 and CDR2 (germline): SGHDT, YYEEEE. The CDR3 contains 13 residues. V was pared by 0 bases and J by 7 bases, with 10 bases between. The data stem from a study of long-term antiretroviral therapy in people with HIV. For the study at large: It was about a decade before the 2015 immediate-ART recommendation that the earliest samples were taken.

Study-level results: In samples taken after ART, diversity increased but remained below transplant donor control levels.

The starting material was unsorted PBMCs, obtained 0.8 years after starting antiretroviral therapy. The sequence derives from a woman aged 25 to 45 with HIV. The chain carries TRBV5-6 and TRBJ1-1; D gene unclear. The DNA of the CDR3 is TGTGCCAGCAGCTTGGGCGGGTGGGGTGAAGCTTTCTTT. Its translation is CASSLGGWGEAFF.